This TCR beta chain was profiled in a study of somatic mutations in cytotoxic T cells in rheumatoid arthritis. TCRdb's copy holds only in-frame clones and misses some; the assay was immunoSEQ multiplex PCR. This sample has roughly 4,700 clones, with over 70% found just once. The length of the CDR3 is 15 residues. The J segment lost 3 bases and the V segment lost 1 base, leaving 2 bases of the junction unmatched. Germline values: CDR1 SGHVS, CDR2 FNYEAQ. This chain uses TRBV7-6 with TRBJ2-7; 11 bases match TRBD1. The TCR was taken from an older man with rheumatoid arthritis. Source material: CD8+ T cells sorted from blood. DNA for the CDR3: TGTGCCAGCAGCTTAGGGACAGGGGGCCTCTACGAGCAGTACTTC. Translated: CASSLGTGGLYEQYF.